These T cell receptor beta chains were read from a single sample in a study of blood T cell repertoires in COVID-19. The assay was immunoSEQ multiplex PCR, and TCRdb's table has in-frame clones only and misses some. The profile shows about 150,000 clones, just over 85% of them singletons. Sequenced material: peripheral blood. These receptors all come from a man between 65 and 85 years old with acute or convalescent COVID-19. CDR3s include the opening cysteine and the closing phenylalanine or tryptophan. Each record gives: D gene, V gene, J gene, CDR3 protein, CDR3 DNA. D genes are given only for firm matches.

>TRBD2|TRBV14|TRBJ2-3
CASSQSGLAGFTDTQYF
TGTGCCAGCAGCCAATCGGGACTAGCGGGTTTCACAGATACGCAGTATTTT
>TRBD1|TRBV5-1|TRBJ1-4
CASSPDRGLTNEKLFF
TGCGCCAGCAGCCCGGACAGGGGGTTAACTAATGAAAAACTGTTTTTT
>TRBD2|TRBV11-2|TRBJ2-3
CASSLGIAGGAADTQYF
TGTGCCAGCAGCTTAGGTATAGCGGGAGGAGCGGCAGATACGCAGTATTTT
>.|TRBV7-6|TRBJ2-1
CASSMGRGYPYNEQFF
TGTGCCAGCAGCATGGGGCGGGGATACCCGTACAATGAGCAGTTCTTC
>TRBD1|TRBV11-2|TRBJ1-1
CASSLERGGKTEAFF
TGTGCCAGCAGCTTAGAGAGAGGGGGCAAGACTGAAGCTTTCTTT
>.|TRBV29-1|TRBJ2-2
CSVEDRRGIGGELFF
TGCAGCGTTGAAGATCGCCGGGGAATTGGCGGGGAGCTGTTTTTT
>TRBD1|TRBV6-5|TRBJ2-7
CASSYSGTGGYEQYF
TGTGCCAGCAGTTACTCCGGGACAGGGGGCTACGAGCAGTACTTC
>.|TRBV14|TRBJ1-6
CASSQDRDRLNSPLHF
TGTGCCAGCAGCCAAGATCGAGACAGATTAAATTCACCCCTCCACTTT
>TRBD2|TRBV7-2|TRBJ2-3
CASSFSGRGGTDTQYF
TGTGCCAGCAGCTTTAGCGGGAGAGGGGGCACAGATACGCAGTATTTT
>TRBD1|TRBV30|TRBJ2-2
CAWSQGAMNTGELFF
TGTGCCTGGAGTCAGGGGGCGATGAACACCGGGGAGCTGTTTTTT
>TRBD2|TRBV29-1|TRBJ2-1
CSVEDGGATYNEQFF
TGCAGCGTTGAAGACGGGGGGGCCACCTACAATGAGCAGTTCTTC